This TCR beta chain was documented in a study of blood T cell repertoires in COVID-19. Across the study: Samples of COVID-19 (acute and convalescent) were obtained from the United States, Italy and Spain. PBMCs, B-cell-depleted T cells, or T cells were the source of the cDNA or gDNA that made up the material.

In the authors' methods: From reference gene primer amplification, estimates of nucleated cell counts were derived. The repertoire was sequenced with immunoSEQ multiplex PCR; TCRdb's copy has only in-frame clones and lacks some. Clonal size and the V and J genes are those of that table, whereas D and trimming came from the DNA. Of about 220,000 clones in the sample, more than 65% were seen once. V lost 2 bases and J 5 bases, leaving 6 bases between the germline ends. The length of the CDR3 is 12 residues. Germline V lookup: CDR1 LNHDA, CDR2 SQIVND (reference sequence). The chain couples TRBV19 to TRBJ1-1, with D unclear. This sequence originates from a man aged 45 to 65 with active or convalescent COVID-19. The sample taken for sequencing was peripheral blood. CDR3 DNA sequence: TGTGCCAGTAGTATACGAGGGACTGAAGCTTTCTTT. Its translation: CASSIRGTEAFF.